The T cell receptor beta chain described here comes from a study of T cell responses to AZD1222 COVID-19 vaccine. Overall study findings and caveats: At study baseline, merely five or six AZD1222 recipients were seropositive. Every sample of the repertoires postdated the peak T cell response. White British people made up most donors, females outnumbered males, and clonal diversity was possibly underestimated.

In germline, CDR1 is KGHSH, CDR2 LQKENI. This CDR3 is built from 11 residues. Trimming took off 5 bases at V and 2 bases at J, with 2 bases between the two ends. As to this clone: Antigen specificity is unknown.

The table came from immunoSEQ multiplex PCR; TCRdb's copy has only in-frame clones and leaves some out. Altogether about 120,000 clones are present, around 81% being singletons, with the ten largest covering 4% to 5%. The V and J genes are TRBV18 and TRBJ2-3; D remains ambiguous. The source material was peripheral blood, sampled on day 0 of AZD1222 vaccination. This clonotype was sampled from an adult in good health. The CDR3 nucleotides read TGTGCCAGCTCAACCACAGATACGCAGTATTTT. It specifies CASSTTDTQYF.